Here is one T cell receptor beta chain with its context. The data are from a study of CD8 T cells in Susac syndrome. The CD8+ and CD4+ T cells were isolated magnetically using a negative isolation approach, whereas the TEMRA cells were enriched by FACS. Reverse transcription of roughly 0.5 to 1 ug RNA was carried out with random hexamers. MiXCR was run by TCRdb on the immunoSEQ multiplex PCR reads, yielding one entry per CDR3 protein. The sample includes 160,000 or so distinct CDR3 sequences, about 90% seen only once; the top ten take around 0.075%. Per the germline V gene, CDR1 is SQVTM and CDR2 is ANQGSEA. V was clipped by 7 bases and J by 5 bases, with 11 bases between them. CDR3 length equals 11 residues.

The V gene is TRBV29-1, the J gene TRBJ1-1, with D hard to call. The receptor's source is a human donor in good health. The specimen was CD4+ T cells from PBMCs. DNA for the CDR3: TGCAGCGCGGAGAGGGTGACTGAAGCTTTCTTT. This sequence encodes CSAERVTEAFF.